Listed here is a single TCR beta chain. Its antigen is unknown. Treatment described: oral pan-JAK inhibitor, 5-10 mg twice daily. Both peripheral blood and punch biopsies of lesional scalp skin were obtained from patients who had alopecia areata. The data originate from a study of CD8+ T cells in alopecia areata. Study overall: Each of the treated patients was given oral tofacitinib, 5 to 10 mg twice daily, for moderate-to-severe alopecia areata. Whole-study results and caveats: Compared with mice, patients displayed less clear TCR sharing, possibly for HLA-related reasons. During tofacitinib treatment, many expanded lesional clones remained in scalp and blood. For patients receiving tofacitinib, scalp clonality and expanded CD8+ clones among the top 100 significantly decreased.

V lost 3 bases, J lost 4 bases, and 15 bases lay in between. Germline CDR1 is MDHEN and CDR2 is SYDVKM. CDR3 length: 15 amino acids. Sequencing relied on a cDNA template that was reverse transcribed from extracted RNA. TCRdb's copy holds only in-frame clones and misses some; the assay was immunoSEQ multiplex PCR. This table holds 15,000 to 20,000 clones, approximately 56% found once. The TCR originated in a human donor with alopecia areata. The sequences come from skin, collected at week 4, from a patient treated with tofacitinib. V usage is TRBV28 and J usage is TRBJ2-5; weak D call: TRBD2 (5 bases). The CDR3 nucleotides read TGTGCCAGCAGTTTTGGTGGCCAAACTAGAGAGACCCAGTACTTC. Translated: CASSFGGQTRETQYF.